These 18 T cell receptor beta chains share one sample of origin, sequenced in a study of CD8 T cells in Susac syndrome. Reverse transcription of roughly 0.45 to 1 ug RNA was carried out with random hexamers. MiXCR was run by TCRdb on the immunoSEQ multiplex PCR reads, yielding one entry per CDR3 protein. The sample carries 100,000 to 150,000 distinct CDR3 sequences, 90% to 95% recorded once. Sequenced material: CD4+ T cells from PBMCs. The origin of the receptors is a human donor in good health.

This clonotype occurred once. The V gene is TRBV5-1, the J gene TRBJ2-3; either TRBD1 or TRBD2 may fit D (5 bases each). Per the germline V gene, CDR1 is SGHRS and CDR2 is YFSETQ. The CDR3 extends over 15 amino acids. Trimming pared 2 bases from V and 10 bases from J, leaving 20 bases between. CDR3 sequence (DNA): TGCGCCAGCAGCTTTGCAGCTTCCGAGGGGTCTGCGCAGTATTTT. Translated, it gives CASSFAASEGSAQYF.

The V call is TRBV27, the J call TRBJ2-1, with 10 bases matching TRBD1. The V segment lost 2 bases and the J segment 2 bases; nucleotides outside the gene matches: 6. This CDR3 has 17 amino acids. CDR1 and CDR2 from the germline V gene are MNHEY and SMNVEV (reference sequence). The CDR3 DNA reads TGTGCCAGCAGTTTACGGACAGGGGGTTTAGCCTACAATGAGCAGTTCTTC. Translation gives CASSLRTGGLAYNEQFF.

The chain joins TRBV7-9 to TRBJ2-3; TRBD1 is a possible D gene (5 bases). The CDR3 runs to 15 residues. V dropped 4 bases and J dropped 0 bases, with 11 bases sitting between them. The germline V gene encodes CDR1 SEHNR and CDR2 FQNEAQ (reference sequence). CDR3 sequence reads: CASSSRASSTDTQYF. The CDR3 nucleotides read TGTGCCAGCAGCTCCAGGGCCTCTAGCACAGATACGCAGTATTTT.

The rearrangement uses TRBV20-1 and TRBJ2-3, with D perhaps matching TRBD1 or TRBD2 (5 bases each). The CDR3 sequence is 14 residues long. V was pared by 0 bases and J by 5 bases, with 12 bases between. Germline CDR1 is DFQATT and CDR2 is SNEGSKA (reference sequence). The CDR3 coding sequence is TGCAGTGCTAGAGATCAGGGCAGCGGAGATACGCAGTATTTT. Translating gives CSARDQGSGDTQYF.

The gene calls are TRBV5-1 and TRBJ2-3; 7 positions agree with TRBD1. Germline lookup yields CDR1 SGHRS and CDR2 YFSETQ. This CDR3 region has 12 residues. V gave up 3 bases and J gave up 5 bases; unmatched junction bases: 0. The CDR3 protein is CASSSGGDTQYF. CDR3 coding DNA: TGCGCCAGCAGCTCAGGGGGAGATACGCAGTATTTT.

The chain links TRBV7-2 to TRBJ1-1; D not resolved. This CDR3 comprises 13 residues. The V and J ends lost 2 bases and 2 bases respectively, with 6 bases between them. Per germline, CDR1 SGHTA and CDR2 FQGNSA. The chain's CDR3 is CASSLIGNTEAFF. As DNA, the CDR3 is TGTGCCAGCAGCTTAATTGGAAACACTGAAGCTTTCTTT.

In DNA form, the CDR3 reads TGTGCCAGCAGCTTCGGGTCAGAAGCTTTCTTT. It translates to CASSFGSEAFF. V gene TRBV7-9 combines with J gene TRBJ1-1; D not certain. This CDR3 spans 11 amino acids. CDR1 and CDR2 (germline): SEHNR, FQNEAQ (reference sequence). Trimming stripped 3 bases from V and 8 bases from J, with 7 bases between.

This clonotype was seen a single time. CDR3 loop: CASSVAAILGGYTF. In DNA form, the CDR3 reads TGTGCCAGCAGTGTGGCAGCGATCTTGGGTGGCTACACCTTC. The J gene is TRBJ1-2, the V gene TRBV2; no firm D call. Looked up from germline, CDR1 is SNHLY and CDR2 is FYNNEI. This CDR3 is 14 amino acids long. Trimming left V 4 bases short and J 7 bases short, with 16 bases between.

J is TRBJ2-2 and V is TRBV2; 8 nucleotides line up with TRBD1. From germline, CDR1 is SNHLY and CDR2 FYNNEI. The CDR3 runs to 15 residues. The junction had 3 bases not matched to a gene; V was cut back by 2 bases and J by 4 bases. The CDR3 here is CASSEQGASTGELFF. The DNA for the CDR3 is TGTGCCAGCAGTGAACAGGGGGCAAGCACCGGGGAGCTGTTTTTT.

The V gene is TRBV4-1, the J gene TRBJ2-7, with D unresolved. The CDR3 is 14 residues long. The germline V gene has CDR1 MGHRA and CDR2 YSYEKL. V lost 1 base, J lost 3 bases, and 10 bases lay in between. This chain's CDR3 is CASSQGNYLYEQYF. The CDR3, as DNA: TGCGCCAGCAGCCAAGGCAACTACCTCTACGAGCAGTACTTC.

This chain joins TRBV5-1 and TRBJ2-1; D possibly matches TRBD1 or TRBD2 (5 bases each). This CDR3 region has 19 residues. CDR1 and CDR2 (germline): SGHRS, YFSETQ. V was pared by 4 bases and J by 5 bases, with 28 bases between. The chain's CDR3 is CASSQFLTSGMRGDNEQFF. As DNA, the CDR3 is TGCGCCAGCAGCCAGTTCCTTACCTCAGGGATGAGGGGTGACAATGAGCAGTTCTTC.

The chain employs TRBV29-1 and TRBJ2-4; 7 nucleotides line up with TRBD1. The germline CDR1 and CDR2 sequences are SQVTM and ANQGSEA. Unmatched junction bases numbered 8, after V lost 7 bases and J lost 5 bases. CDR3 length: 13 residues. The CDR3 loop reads CSASGTAENIQYF. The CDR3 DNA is TGCAGCGCCTCCGGGACAGCGGAAAACATTCAGTACTTC.

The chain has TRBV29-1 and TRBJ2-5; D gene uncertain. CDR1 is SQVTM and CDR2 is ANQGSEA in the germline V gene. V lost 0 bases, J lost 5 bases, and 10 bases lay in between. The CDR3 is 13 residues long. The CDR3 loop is CSVEETRSETQYF. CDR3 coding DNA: TGCAGCGTTGAAGAGACCCGATCGGAGACCCAGTACTTC.

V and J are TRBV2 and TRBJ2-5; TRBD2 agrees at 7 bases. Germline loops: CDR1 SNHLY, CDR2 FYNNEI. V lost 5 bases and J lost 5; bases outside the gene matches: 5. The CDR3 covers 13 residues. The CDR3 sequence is CASSRDGRETQYF. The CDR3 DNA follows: TGTGCCAGCAGTCGAGACGGGAGGGAGACCCAGTACTTC. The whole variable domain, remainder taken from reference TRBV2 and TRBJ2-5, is EPEVTQTPSHQVTQMGQEVILRCVPISNHLYFYWYRQILGQKVEFLVSFYNNEISEKSEIFDDQFSVERPDGSNFTLKIRSTKLEDSAMYFCASSRDGRETQYFGPGTRLLVL.

CDR3 DNA sequence: TGTGCCAGCAGCCAAGATTCCCAGATAGCTAACTATGGCTACACCTTC. It encodes CASSQDSQIANYGYTF. The chain is built from TRBV3-1 and TRBJ1-2; D gene unclear. Between the trimmed V and J ends, which lost 0 bases and 0 bases, there was a span of 11 bases. The CDR3 consists of 16 residues. The germline V gene has CDR1 LGHDT and CDR2 YNNKEL (reference sequence).

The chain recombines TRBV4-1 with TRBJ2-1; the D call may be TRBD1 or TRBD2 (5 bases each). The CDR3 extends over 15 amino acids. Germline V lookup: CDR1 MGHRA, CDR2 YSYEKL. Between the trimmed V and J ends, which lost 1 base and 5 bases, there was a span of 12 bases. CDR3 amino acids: CASSQGPRDHNEQFF. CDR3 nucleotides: TGCGCCAGCAGCCAAGGGCCCCGGGACCACAATGAGCAGTTCTTC.

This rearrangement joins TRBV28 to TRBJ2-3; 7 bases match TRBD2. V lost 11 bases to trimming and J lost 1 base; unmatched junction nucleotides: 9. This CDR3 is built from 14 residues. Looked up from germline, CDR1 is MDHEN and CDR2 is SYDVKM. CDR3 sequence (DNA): TGTGCCTATGCGTCGGCGGGAGGCACAGATACGCAGTATTTT. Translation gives CAYASAGGTDTQYF.

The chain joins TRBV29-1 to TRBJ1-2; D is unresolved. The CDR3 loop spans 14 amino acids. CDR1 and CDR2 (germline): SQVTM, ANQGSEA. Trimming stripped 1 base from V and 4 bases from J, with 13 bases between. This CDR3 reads CSVEGADTIYGYTF. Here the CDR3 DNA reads TGCAGCGTTGAAGGGGCAGACACTATCTATGGCTACACCTTC.